This T cell receptor beta chain appears in the sequencing data of a study of blood T cell repertoires in COVID-19. Study as a whole: Nucleic acid was either cDNA or gDNA, and it came from T cells, B-cell-depleted T cells, or PBMCs.

TCRdb's table, derived via immunoSEQ multiplex PCR, lists solely in-frame clones and lacks some. The sample contains roughly 280,000 clones, 80% to 90% of which appear only once. Deletions cut 6 bases from V and 1 base from J, with 3 bases between. Germline CDR1 reads MDHEN; CDR2 reads SYDVKM. The length of the CDR3 is 11 residues. The sequence came from a woman in her seventies with acute or convalescent COVID-19. The V gene is TRBV28, the J gene TRBJ1-2; D ambiguous. The specimen sequenced was peripheral blood. The CDR3 loop reads CASSLNYGYTF. CDR3 sequence (DNA): TGTGCCAGCAGCCTTAACTATGGCTACACCTTC.